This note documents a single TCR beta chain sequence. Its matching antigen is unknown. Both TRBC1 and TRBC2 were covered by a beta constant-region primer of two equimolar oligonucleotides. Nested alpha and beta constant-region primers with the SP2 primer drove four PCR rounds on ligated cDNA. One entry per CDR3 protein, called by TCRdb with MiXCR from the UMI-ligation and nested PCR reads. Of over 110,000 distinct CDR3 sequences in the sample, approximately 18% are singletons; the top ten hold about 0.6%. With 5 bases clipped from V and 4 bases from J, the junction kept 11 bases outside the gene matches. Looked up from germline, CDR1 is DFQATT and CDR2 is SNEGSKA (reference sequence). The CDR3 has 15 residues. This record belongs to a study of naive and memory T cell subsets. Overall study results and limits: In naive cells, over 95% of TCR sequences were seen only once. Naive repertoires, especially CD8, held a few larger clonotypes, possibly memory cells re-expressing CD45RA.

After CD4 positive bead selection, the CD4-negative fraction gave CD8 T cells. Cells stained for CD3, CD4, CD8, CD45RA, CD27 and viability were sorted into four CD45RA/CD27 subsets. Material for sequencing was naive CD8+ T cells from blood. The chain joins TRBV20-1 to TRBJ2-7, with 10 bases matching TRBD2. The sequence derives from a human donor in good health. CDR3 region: CSAGETGTSAYEQYF. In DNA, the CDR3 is TGCAGTGCTGGCGAGACCGGGACTAGCGCTTACGAGCAGTACTTC.